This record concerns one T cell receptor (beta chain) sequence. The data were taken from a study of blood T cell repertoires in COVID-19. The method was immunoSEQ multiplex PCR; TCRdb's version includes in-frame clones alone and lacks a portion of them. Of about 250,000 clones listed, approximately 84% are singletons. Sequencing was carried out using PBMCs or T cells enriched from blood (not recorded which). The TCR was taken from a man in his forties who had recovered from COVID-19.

Here the CDR3 DNA reads TGTGCCAGCTCCCCGGACAGCTCTGACTCCTACGAGCAGTACTTC. Residues: CASSPDSSDSYEQYF. This chain links TRBV18 with TRBJ2-7; D possibly corresponds to TRBD1 (6 bases). With 6 bases removed from V and 0 bases from J, the gap between germline ends came to 15 bases. CDR1 and CDR2 from the germline V gene are KGHSH and LQKENI. CDR3 size: 15 residues. The variable domain in full, with the rest retrieved from reference TRBV18 and TRBJ2-7, is NAGVMQNPRHLVRRRGQEARLRCSPMKGHSHVYWYRQLPEEGLKFMVYLQKENIIDESGMPKERFSAEFPKEGPSILRIQQVVRGDSAAYFCASSPDSSDSYEQYFGPGTRLTVT.